Sequencing of this TCR beta chain was carried out in a study of blood T cells in healthy people across ages. Germline CDR1 SEHNR, CDR2 FQNEAQ (reference sequence). The CDR3 runs 14 residues. V lost 0 bases and J 5 bases, leaving 7 bases between the germline ends. The authors ran a second PCR of roughly 6 to 12 cycles using a sample-barcoded 5' primer and a J-beta primer mix. One entry per CDR3 protein, called by TCRdb with MiXCR from the 5' RACE reads. The sample holds hundreds of thousands of distinct CDR3 sequences, 24% seen once. The data were also submitted as part of a second study, on T cells of mothers and their children.

This TCR derives from a boy under 18 in good health. The gene calls are TRBV7-9 and TRBJ1-4; D is perhaps TRBD1 (6 bases). What was sequenced was blood. The CDR3 region has the DNA TGTGCCAGCAGCTTAGCCGGACAGAATGAAAAACTGTTTTTT. Translation gives CASSLAGQNEKLFF.